This TCR beta chain was recovered during a study of cytomegalovirus exposure and HLA in healthy donors. V was pared by 3 bases and J by 4 bases, with 9 bases between. CDR3 length equals 13 residues. The germline CDR1 and CDR2 sequences are KGHSH and LQKENI. It was with 60 Vbeta and 13 Jbeta primers that the PCR ran. Profiling relied on immunoSEQ multiplex PCR, and the TCRdb table lists in-frame clones only, not all of them. This table has 130,000 or so clones, approximately 80% appearing once. The TCR was taken from a woman in her thirties or forties in good health and CMV-seronegative. The chain joins TRBV18 to TRBJ2-5, with D possibly being TRBD2 (6 bases). Sequences were obtained from PBMCs. CDR3 sequence reads: CASSPGGRETQYF. Here the CDR3 DNA reads TGTGCCAGCTCACCGGGGGGAAGAGAGACCCAGTACTTC.